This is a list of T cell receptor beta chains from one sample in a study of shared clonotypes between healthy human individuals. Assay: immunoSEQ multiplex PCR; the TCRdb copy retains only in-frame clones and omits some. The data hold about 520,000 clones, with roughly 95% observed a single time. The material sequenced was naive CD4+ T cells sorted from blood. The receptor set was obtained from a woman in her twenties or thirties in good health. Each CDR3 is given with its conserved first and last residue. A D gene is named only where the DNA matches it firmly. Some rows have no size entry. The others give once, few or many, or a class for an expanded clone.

TGTGCCAGCTCACCGGAGGGCCAATCGTCCGGGGAGCTGTTTTTT,CASSPEGQSSGELFF,NA,TRBV18,NA,TRBJ2-2
TGTGCCAGCAGTGAAGAGGCAGGGGGCTACTCTGGAAACACCATATATTTT,CASSEEAGGYSGNTIYF,TRBD1,TRBV6-1,NA,TRBJ1-3
TGTGCCAGCACACGGGCCGTCTCCTACGAGCAGTACTTC,CASTRAVSYEQYF,NA,TRBV25-1,NA,TRBJ2-7
TGTGCCAGCAGTAGCGGACTAGCGGTAAAATACGAGCAGTACTTC,CASSSGLAVKYEQYF,TRBD2,TRBV6-6,NA,TRBJ2-7
TGTGCCAGCACACCGGGACAAAGAAACCCTAACAATGAGCAGTTCTTC,CASTPGQRNPNNEQFF,NA,TRBV7-9,NA,TRBJ2-1
TGTGCCAGCAATAAAGGGACAGGGTCCACTGAAGCTTTCTTT,CASNKGTGSTEAFF,TRBD1,TRBV2,NA,TRBJ1-1
TGTGCCTGGAGTGCTGTGGGGGGGACCACTGAAGCTTTCTTT,CAWSAVGGTTEAFF,NA,TRBV30,once,TRBJ1-1
TGCGCCAGCAGCTTGGTAATAGGGGCAGGGGGCGCGGATACGCAGTATTTT,CASSLVIGAGGADTQYF,TRBD1,TRBV5-1,NA,TRBJ2-3
TGTGCCACCAGCCCCGGGACAGTAAACACCGGGGAGCTGTTTTTT,CATSPGTVNTGELFF,TRBD1,TRBV15,NA,TRBJ2-2
TGTGCCAGCAGCCGGATCCCATTTAAAGATACGCAGTATTTT,CASSRIPFKDTQYF,NA,TRBV11-2,NA,TRBJ2-3
TGCAGTGCTAGGACAGGGGTTACGCAGTATTTT,CSARTGVTQYF,TRBD1,TRBV20-1,NA,TRBJ2-3
TGTGCCACCAGCAGAGATCAGGGTCCAGATACGCAGTATTTT,CATSRDQGPDTQYF,NA,TRBV15,NA,TRBJ2-3
TGTGCCAGCAGCTCCCAGGGGAACACTGAAGCTTTCTTT,CASSSQGNTEAFF,NA,TRBV7-9,NA,TRBJ1-1
TGTGCCAGCAGCTTAGGACCCGGCAGGGGGCCCTACGAGCAGTACTTC,CASSLGPGRGPYEQYF,TRBD1,TRBV7-9,NA,TRBJ2-7
TGTGCCAGCAGCAGACGGACAGGGGTTACTGAAGCTTTCTTT,CASSRRTGVTEAFF,TRBD1,TRBV7-2,NA,TRBJ1-1
TGCGCCAGCAGCACGGGACAGGGGGGATCCCTCTACACCTTC,CASSTGQGGSLYTF,TRBD1,TRBV5-1,few,TRBJ1-2